What follows are 16 T cell receptor beta chains derived from one specimen sequenced in a study of T cell changes during pregnancy in multiple sclerosis. The table came from immunoSEQ multiplex PCR; TCRdb's copy has only in-frame clones and leaves some out. Among roughly 75,000 clones listed, around 92% were seen once. This specimen consisted of peripheral blood, obtained in the third trimester of pregnancy. The receptor source for this set is a female donor in good health, enrolled as a control in a pregnancy study.

This chain uses TRBV7-2 with TRBJ2-7, with a tentative D call TRBD1 (6 bases). V lost 5 bases, J lost 7 bases, and 27 bases lay in between. The CDR3 sequence is 17 residues long. Looked up from germline, CDR1 is SGHTA and CDR2 is FQGNSA. CDR3 loop: CASSPQGGKLPSGEQYF. CDR3 bases: TGTGCCAGCAGCCCCCAAGGGGGAAAACTGCCCTCAGGGGAGCAGTACTTC.

V is TRBV7-2 and J is TRBJ1-5, with D uncertain. Germline assignment: CDR1 SGHTA and CDR2 FQGNSA. The CDR3 length is 14 residues. The germline V and J ends were trimmed by 1 base and 2 bases, with 6 bases remaining between them. CDR3 sequence reads: CASSLVGGNQPQHF. The CDR3 DNA follows: TGTGCCAGCAGCTTAGTCGGGGGCAATCAGCCCCAGCATTTT.

The DNA of the CDR3 is TGTGCCAGCAGCCAGGCCCGGGGACTCGCTGAAGCTTTCTTT. Translation: CASSQARGLAEAFF. The chain joins TRBV7-9 to TRBJ1-1; maybe TRBD1 (5 bases). CDR1 SEHNR and CDR2 FQNEAQ come from the germline V gene (reference sequence). V lost 5 bases, J lost 6 bases, and 16 bases lay in between. CDR3 size: 14 residues.

The chain links TRBV28 to TRBJ1-1; D call uncertain. The CDR3 contains 12 residues. V was cut by 1 base and J by 3 bases, with 3 bases left in between. Per the germline V gene, CDR1 is MDHEN and CDR2 is SYDVKM. The CDR3 sequence: CASSLLDTEAFF. The CDR3, as DNA: TGTGCCAGCAGTTTATTAGACACTGAAGCTTTCTTT.

The rearrangement links TRBV7-9 to TRBJ2-3; TRBD2 agrees at 7 bases. Germline V gene sequence: CDR1 SEHNR, CDR2 FQNEAQ (reference sequence). The junction had 2 bases not matched to a gene; V was cut back by 0 bases and J by 5 bases. The CDR3 is 14 residues long. In DNA, the CDR3 is TGTGCCAGCAGCTTAGCTCGGGAGGTAGATACGCAGTATTTT. Amino acids: CASSLAREVDTQYF.

The chain joins TRBV14 to TRBJ2-1; 8 bases agree with TRBD1. From germline, CDR1 is SGHDN and CDR2 FVKESK. The CDR3 is 15 amino acids. V lost 1 base to trimming and J lost 6 bases; unmatched junction nucleotides: 5. The CDR3 DNA follows: TGTGCCAGCAGCCAAGGGACAGGGAGGCGCAATGAGCAGTTCTTC. Translating gives CASSQGTGRRNEQFF.

The chain recombines TRBV18 with TRBJ1-4; TRBD1 agrees at 7 bases. The CDR3 is 14 residues long. Germline V gene lookup returns CDR1 KGHSH and CDR2 LQKENI. With V trimmed by 3 bases and J by 5 bases, 3 bases remained unmatched. The DNA of the CDR3 is TGTGCCAGCTCACCGGGACAGCGAAATGAAAAACTGTTTTTT. This translates into CASSPGQRNEKLFF. The full variable domain, completed using reference TRBV18 and TRBJ1-4, is NAGVMQNPRHLVRRRGQEARLRCSPMKGHSHVYWYRQLPEEGLKFMVYLQKENIIDESGMPKERFSAEFPKEGPSILRIQQVVRGDSAAYFCASSPGQRNEKLFFGSGTQLSVL.

The chain recombines TRBV5-5 with TRBJ1-2; 9 nucleotides match TRBD1. Germline-derived CDR1 and CDR2 are SGHKS and YYEKEE (reference sequence). Trimming removed 6 bases from V and 6 bases from J; junction bases left unmatched: 15. The CDR3 extends over 16 amino acids. The DNA of the CDR3 is TGTGCCAGCACCGGTACTAAAGGACAGGGGTGGGATGGCTACACCTTC. Its protein product is CASTGTKGQGWDGYTF.

Regarding this clone: One junction end does not reproduce the germline sequence, and a read error may be involved. The chain combines TRBV19 with TRBJ2-1; D gene ambiguous. Germline CDR1 and CDR2: LNHDA and SQIVND (reference sequence). The CDR3 extends over 13 amino acids. CDR3 DNA: TGTGCCAGTAGTTCTCTAGGCTACTATGAGCAGTTCTTC. Translating it yields CASSSLGYYEQFF.

The genes are TRBV5-6 and TRBJ1-4; D gene ambiguous. CDR3 length equals 17 residues. V was trimmed by 4 bases and J by 0 bases, leaving 16 bases between them. From germline, CDR1 is SGHDT and CDR2 YYEEEE. CDR3 sequence: CASSRYAAVATNEKLFF. As DNA, the CDR3 is TGTGCCAGCAGCAGATACGCCGCAGTTGCAACTAATGAAAAACTGTTTTTT.

Concerning this clone: Different DNA sequences within this sample yield the same CDR3. J is TRBJ2-7 and V is TRBV18; 10 positions match TRBD1. The CDR3 consists of 14 residues. Trimming cost V 3 bases and J 4 bases; bases outside gene matches: 3. Germline lookup yields CDR1 KGHSH and CDR2 LQKENI. For the CDR3, the DNA is TGTGCCAGCTCACCCGGGACAGGGGCATACGAGCAGTACTTC. Amino acid sequence: CASSPGTGAYEQYF.

This clone appeared once. This chain connects TRBV7-2 to TRBJ1-2; D is unclear. Germline CDR1 and CDR2: SGHTA and FQGNSA. The CDR3 is 12 residues long. With 4 bases removed from V and 4 bases from J, the gap between germline ends came to 7 bases. The CDR3 coding sequence is TGTGCCAGCAGCTCCGACTTCTATGGCTACACCTTC. Protein: CASSSDFYGYTF.

By sample fraction, this clone is medium-sized (0.01 to 0.1%). The V and J genes are TRBV5-4 and TRBJ2-7; TRBD2 matches at 8 bases. This CDR3 has 16 amino acids. The V gene end was trimmed by 2 bases and the J gene end by 5 bases; junction bases not matched to a gene: 12. CDR1 and CDR2 (germline): SGHNT, YYREEE (reference sequence). Written as DNA, the CDR3 is TGTGCCAGCAGCTTATGGGGAGCGGGGGAGTTTGACGAGCAGTACTTC. The encoded protein is CASSLWGAGEFDEQYF.

This clone was seen only once. The chain combines TRBV6-5 with TRBJ2-7, with a possible D match to TRBD1 (6 bases). CDR1 MNHEY and CDR2 SVGAGI come from the germline V gene. V lost 7 bases and J 3 bases, leaving 19 bases between the germline ends. The CDR3 is made up of 15 amino acids. In DNA form, the CDR3 reads TGTGCCAGCACCAGCCCTTCAAGGGGGTTCTACGAGCAGTACTTC. It specifies CASTSPSRGFYEQYF.

The chain has TRBV2 and TRBJ2-1, with D tentatively TRBD1 (5 bases). CDR1 SNHLY and CDR2 FYNNEI come from the germline V gene. V was pared by 7 bases and J by 0 bases, with 13 bases between. This CDR3 has 15 amino acids. CDR3: CASKDSLSSYNEQFF. DNA for the CDR3: TGTGCCAGCAAAGACAGCCTCAGCTCCTACAATGAGCAGTTCTTC.

The CDR3 reads CASSLASEAFF. The CDR3 nucleotides read TGTGCCAGCAGCTTAGCTTCTGAAGCTTTCTTT. V and J are TRBV5-4 and TRBJ1-1; D uncertain. V lost 2 bases to trimming and J lost 6 bases, with 5 bases between them. Germline V gene sequence: CDR1 SGHNT, CDR2 YYREEE (reference sequence). The CDR3 extends over 11 amino acids. Complete variable domain (other parts from reference TRBV5-4 and TRBJ1-1): ETGVTQSPTHLIKTRGQQVTLRCSSQSGHNTVSWYQQALGQGPQFIFQYYREEENGRGNFPPRFSGLQFPNYSSELNVNALELDDSALYLCASSLASEAFFGQGTRLTVV.